This TCR beta chain derives from a study of shared clonotypes between healthy human individuals. Overall study context: The donor group consisted of two women and a few men, aged 18 to 49.

Sequencing was performed with immunoSEQ multiplex PCR; in TCRdb, only in-frame clones are kept and a portion is missing. The sample gives about 2.4 million clones, just over 90% of which show up once; roughly 0.15% is in the top ten. The CDR3 extends over 14 amino acids. Germline V gene sequence: CDR1 MNHNS, CDR2 SASEGT. Trimming cost V 1 base and J 9 bases, with 13 bases left between them. Sequenced sample: naive CD4+ T cells sorted from blood. The subset: CD45RA+ positively selected. The J gene is TRBJ1-3, the V gene TRBV6-1; D is ambiguous. The origin of this receptor is a man aged 18 to 30 in good health. Here the CDR3 reads CASSEGLSRPTIYF. DNA of the CDR3: TGTGCCAGCAGTGAAGGCCTATCCCGTCCCACCATATATTTT.